This T cell receptor (beta chain) was documented in a study of T cell changes during pregnancy in multiple sclerosis. Germline V CDR1 and CDR2: SQVTM, ANQGSEA. V lost 5 bases and J lost 1, with 12 bases in between. CDR3 length: 14 residues. The assay was immunoSEQ multiplex PCR, and TCRdb's table has in-frame clones only and misses some. The sample yields about 38,000 clones, around 90% seen once. This receptor was obtained from a female donor with multiple sclerosis, enrolled in a pregnancy study. V usage is TRBV29-1 and J usage is TRBJ2-1, with D tentatively TRBD2 (5 bases). The starting material was CD4+ T cells from peripheral blood mononuclear cells, obtained in the second trimester of pregnancy. The CDR3 spells CSVHVEGSYNEQFF. The CDR3 coding sequence is TGCAGCGTTCACGTAGAGGGTTCCTACAATGAGCAGTTCTTC.